The rows below give T cell receptor beta chains drawn from one sample of a study of T cell changes during pregnancy in multiple sclerosis. Measured with immunoSEQ multiplex PCR; TCRdb has only the in-frame clones, and not every one. The sample holds approximately 92,000 clones, approximately 95% seen once. This material consisted of peripheral blood, taken after pregnancy. The source of these receptors is a female donor with multiple sclerosis, enrolled in a pregnancy study. Each CDR3 is given with its conserved first and last residue. The D gene is left open where the match is weak. Some rows mark clone size as missing; the rest say once, few, many or name a class of expanded clone.

V gene	D gene	J gene	clone size	CDR3 protein	CDR3 DNA
TRBV6-1	-	TRBJ2-7	once	CASEASDSYEQYF	TGTGCCAGCGAGGCTAGCGATTCCTACGAGCAGTACTTC
TRBV7-2	TRBD1	TRBJ2-7	-	CASSRGQGAYEQYF	TGTGCCAGCAGCAGGGGACAGGGGGCTTACGAGCAGTACTTC
TRBV2	TRBD2	TRBJ2-7	-	CASRLERERSYEQYF	TGTGCCAGCAGACTTGAGCGGGAGCGTTCCTACGAGCAGTACTTC
TRBV5-1	-	TRBJ2-7	-	CASSLAAAYEQYF	TGCGCCAGCAGCTTGGCCGCGGCATACGAGCAGTACTTC
TRBV11-1	TRBD2	TRBJ2-1	-	CASSPRLAGGLHEQFF	TGTGCCAGCAGCCCGCGACTAGCGGGAGGGCTACATGAGCAGTTCTTC
TRBV27	TRBD2	TRBJ2-3	-	CASSLGLATGTQYF	TGTGCCAGCAGTCTAGGACTAGCGACGGGTACGCAGTATTTT
TRBV7-7	TRBD2	TRBJ2-5	-	CASSSNPGLAGVMETQYF	TGTGCCAGCAGCTCAAACCCCGGACTAGCGGGAGTTATGGAGACCCAGTACTTC
TRBV19	-	TRBJ2-5	-	CASRMGGETQYF	TGTGCCAGTAGAATGGGGGGAGAGACCCAGTACTTC
TRBV27	-	TRBJ2-7	-	CASSFFSSSYEQYF	TGTGCCAGCAGTTTTTTCTCGAGCTCCTACGAGCAGTACTTC
TRBV29-1	-	TRBJ2-7	-	CSVERLPSSYEQYF	TGCAGCGTTGAGAGGCTACCGAGCTCCTACGAGCAGTACTTC
TRBV27	-	TRBJ1-2	few	CASSAGTTAGNGYTF	TGTGCCAGCAGTGCCGGGACCACTGCGGGGAATGGCTACACCTTC
TRBV6-1	-	TRBJ2-5	-	CASSDLAVQETQYF	TGTGCCAGCAGTGACTTAGCGGTCCAAGAGACCCAGTACTTC
TRBV28	-	TRBJ2-3	once	CASSLLFADTQYF	TGTGCCAGCAGTTTATTATTTGCAGATACGCAGTATTTT
TRBV2	-	TRBJ1-2	-	CASSEGQGSGYGYTF	TGTGCCAGCAGTGAGGGGCAGGGGAGCGGATATGGCTACACCTTC
TRBV6-7	-	TRBJ2-1	-	CASSYGRGRVEQFF	TGTGCCAGCAGTTACGGACGAGGGCGGGTTGAGCAGTTCTTC
TRBV6-4	TRBD1	TRBJ2-4	-	CASRGLQGGKNIQYF	TGTGCCAGCAGGGGATTACAGGGGGGCAAAAACATTCAGTACTTC
TRBV18	-	TRBJ1-1	-	CASSPPGQNTEAFF	TGTGCCAGCTCACCACCGGGACAGAACACTGAAGCTTTCTTT
TRBV19	TRBD2	TRBJ2-3	-	CASSIFGTSGSADTQYF	TGTGCCAGTAGTATATTCGGGACTAGCGGGAGTGCAGATACGCAGTATTTT
TRBV25-1	TRBD2	TRBJ2-3	-	CASSEYSGSAVDTQYF	TGTGCCAGCAGTGAATATAGCGGGAGTGCGGTAGATACGCAGTATTTT
TRBV14	-	TRBJ1-1	-	CASSQARGGEAFF	TGTGCCAGCAGCCAGGCCCGAGGGGGTGAAGCTTTCTTT
TRBV7-2	-	TRBJ1-5	-	CASSSGQSFVLPQHF	TGTGCCAGCAGCTCAGGGCAGTCCTTCGTCCTCCCCCAGCATTTT
TRBV10-3	-	TRBJ2-2	-	CAISSGQSDTGELFF	TGTGCCATCAGCTCAGGACAGTCGGACACCGGGGAGCTGTTTTTT
TRBV9	TRBD1	TRBJ1-1	few	CASSVGRGTEAFF	TGTGCCAGCAGCGTAGGCAGGGGGACTGAAGCTTTCTTT
TRBV19	TRBD1	TRBJ1-4	-	CASSLDRGANEKLFF	TGTGCCAGTAGCCTCGACAGGGGTGCTAATGAAAAACTGTTTTTT
TRBV27	-	TRBJ2-7	-	CASSLKRNTYEQYF	TGTGCCAGCAGTTTAAAGCGGAACACCTACGAGCAGTACTTC
TRBV25-1	-	TRBJ2-2	-	CASSGDRRGTGELFF	TGTGCCAGCAGTGGGGACAGGCGGGGGACCGGGGAGCTGTTTTTT
TRBV2	TRBD1	TRBJ2-1	-	CASSVLTPGQGNNEQFF	TGTGCCAGCAGTGTGCTAACGCCGGGACAGGGGAATAATGAGCAGTTCTTC
TRBV5-1	TRBD2	TRBJ2-7	-	CASSLGLAETYEQYF	TGCGCCAGCAGCTTGGGACTAGCGGAGACCTACGAGCAGTACTTC